These 23 T cell receptor beta chains came from one sample sequenced in a study of T cells in Graves' hyperthyroidism and ophthalmopathy. Using RNA transcripts as the source, TCR beta CDR3 regions were amplified. A set of HTBI primers served as the primers for a first-round RT-PCR of the TCR CDR3. In TCRdb, the multiplex PCR reads were re-called with MiXCR into one record per CDR3 protein. Of a few hundred thousand distinct CDR3 sequences listed, 40% to 55% were seen once; the top ten hold 7.5% to 8.5%. The sample consisted of peripheral blood or thyroid tissue (not recorded which). All receptors come from a woman younger than 35 with Graves' hyperthyroidism.

This clonotype appeared a few times. This rearrangement joins TRBV10-3 to TRBJ2-2, with D maybe TRBD2 (6 bases). CDR3 length equals 17 residues. Trimming shortened V by 6 bases and J by 6 bases, and 23 bases separated the two germline ends. Germline-derived CDR1 and CDR2 are ENHRY and SYGVKD. The CDR3 DNA reads as TGTGCCATCAGCCGGGAGCCCACTAGTATTCTTGCCGGGGAGCTGTTTTTT. Its protein is CAISREPTSILAGELFF.

This clonotype was seen repeatedly, ten times or more. The chain carries TRBV9 and TRBJ2-5, with TRBD1 as a possible D gene (6 bases). Trimming took 4 bases from V and 4 from J, leaving 17 bases between them. This CDR3 contains 15 residues. The germline V gene encodes CDR1 SGDLS and CDR2 YYNGEE. CDR3 residues: CASSQVQGQSETQYF. The CDR3 nucleotides read TGTGCCAGCAGCCAGGTCCAGGGGCAGTCAGAGACCCAGTACTTC.

The sample holds many counts of this clonotype. J is TRBJ1-4 and V is TRBV7-6, with 8 bases aligning to TRBD1. This CDR3 is 15 amino acids long. Germline CDR1 SGHVS, CDR2 FNYEAQ. V was clipped by 2 bases and J by 6 bases; unmatched bases: 5. CDR3 DNA: TGTGCCAGCAGCTTAATTCAGGGGGCGCATGAAAAACTGTTTTTT. This gives the protein CASSLIQGAHEKLFF.

This clonotype has ten or more counts. V and J are TRBV9 and TRBJ2-5; maybe TRBD2 (6 bases). The CDR3 has 14 residues. Germline V gene data show CDR1 as SGDLS and CDR2 as YYNGEE. V was trimmed by 0 bases and J by 4 bases, leaving 10 bases between them. The CDR3 bases are TGTGCCAGCAGCGTAGAACTAGCTGGAGAGACCCAGTACTTC. This gives the protein CASSVELAGETQYF. The variable domain in full, with the rest retrieved from reference TRBV9 and TRBJ2-5, is DSGVTQTPKHLITATGQRVTLRCSPRSGDLSVYWYQQSLDQGLQFLIQYYNGEERAKGNILERFSAQQFPDLHSELNLSSLELGDSALYFCASSVELAGETQYFGPGTRLLVL.

V and J are TRBV9 and TRBJ2-3; D is tentatively TRBD1 or TRBD2 (6 bases each). The CDR3 length is 16 residues. The V gene lost 1 base and the J gene lost 1 base, with 13 bases spanning the gap. Per germline, CDR1 SGDLS and CDR2 YYNGEE. The CDR3 loop reads CASSVTWGAGTDTQYF. The CDR3 DNA sequence: TGTGCCAGCAGCGTAACTTGGGGGGCGGGCACAGATACGCAGTATTTT.

This chain links TRBV6-5 with TRBJ1-1, with D unresolved. The CDR3 consists of 16 residues. V dropped 5 bases and J dropped 4 bases, with 20 bases sitting between them. Germline assignment: CDR1 MNHEY and CDR2 SVGAGI. The CDR3 DNA is TGTGCCAGCAGTCTCACTCCGGGCTCTGGAATCACTGAAGCTTTCTTT. This translates into CASSLTPGSGITEAFF.

This chain links TRBV2 with TRBJ1-2; maybe TRBD1 (5 bases). Germline V gives CDR1 SNHLY, CDR2 FYNNEI. The CDR3 is made up of 14 amino acids. V was pared by 1 base and J by 4 bases, with 10 bases between. CDR3 amino acids: CASSEVRGGYGYTF. CDR3 DNA sequence: TGTGCCAGCAGTGAAGTCCGGGGGGGCTATGGCTACACCTTC. Full variable domain (rest looked up from reference TRBV2 and TRBJ1-2): EPEVTQTPSHQVTQMGQEVILRCVPISNHLYFYWYRQILGQKVEFLVSFYNNEISEKSEIFDDQFSVERPDGSNFTLKIRSTKLEDSAMYFCASSEVRGGYGYTFGSGTRLTVV.

In this sample, this clonotype turned up many times. V is TRBV7-3 and J is TRBJ1-2; 9 bases match TRBD1. Germline V gene lookup returns CDR1 SGHTA and CDR2 FQGTGA. This CDR3 contains 14 residues. Trimming removed 6 bases from V and 3 bases from J; junction bases left unmatched: 5. This CDR3 is CASRPGQGDYGYTF. CDR3 coding DNA: TGTGCCAGCAGGCCGGGACAGGGTGACTATGGCTACACCTTC. The full variable domain, completed using reference TRBV7-3 and TRBJ1-2, is GAGVSQTPSNKVTEKGKYVELRCDPISGHTALYWYRQSLGQGPEFLIYFQGTGAADDSGLPNDRFFAVRPEGSVSTLKIQRTERGDSAVYLCASRPGQGDYGYTFGSGTRLTVV.

There are many counts of this clonotype. The chain is built from TRBV29-1 and TRBJ1-4; maybe TRBD1 (6 bases). Trimming removed 7 bases from V and 8 bases from J, with 17 bases in between. CDR1 is SQVTM and CDR2 is ANQGSEA in the germline V gene. This CDR3 region has 13 residues. The CDR3 DNA follows: TGCAGCGGACGAGGGGGGGAGTCCGAAAAACTGTTTTTT. Its translation: CSGRGGESEKLFF.

The rearrangement links TRBV29-1 to TRBJ1-4; D may be TRBD1 (5 bases). CDR3 size: 12 residues. Looked up from germline, CDR1 is SQVTM and CDR2 is ANQGSEA. V was trimmed by 3 bases and J by 8 bases, leaving 10 bases between them. CDR3 sequence reads: CSVDGGWEKLFF. The CDR3 nucleotides are TGCAGCGTTGACGGGGGATGGGAAAAACTGTTTTTT. Full variable domain (outside the CDR3, taken from reference TRBV29-1 and TRBJ1-4): SAVISQKPSRDICQRGTSLTIQCQVDSQVTMMFWYRQQPGQSLTLIATANQGSEATYESGFVIDKFPISRPNLTFSTLTVSNMSPEDSSIYLCSVDGGWEKLFFGSGTQLSVL.

This clonotype was recorded a few times. This chain joins TRBV18 and TRBJ2-2; 8 nucleotides line up with TRBD2. The CDR3 runs to 15 residues. CDR1 and CDR2 (germline): KGHSH, LQKENI. V lost 3 bases and J lost 1; bases outside the gene matches: 1. The CDR3 DNA follows: TGTGCCAGCTCACCTAGCGGGAAGAACACCGGGGAGCTGTTTTTT. Residues: CASSPSGKNTGELFF. Full variable domain (outside the CDR3, taken from reference TRBV18 and TRBJ2-2): NAGVMQNPRHLVRRRGQEARLRCSPMKGHSHVYWYRQLPEEGLKFMVYLQKENIIDESGMPKERFSAEFPKEGPSILRIQQVVRGDSAAYFCASSPSGKNTGELFFGEGSRLTVL.

V usage is TRBV15 and J usage is TRBJ1-2; 9 bases fit TRBD1. Germline-derived CDR1 and CDR2 are LNHNV and YYDKDF (reference sequence). This CDR3 region has 13 residues. The V segment lost 5 bases and the J segment 13 bases; nucleotides outside the gene matches: 11. CDR3 nucleotide sequence: TGTGCCACCAGCGGACGTGACAGGGGGGGGTTCACCTTC. Residues: CATSGRDRGGFTF.

This clonotype was found many times. The chain carries TRBV24-1 and TRBJ1-1, with TRBD1 as a possible D gene (5 bases). This CDR3 is built from 16 residues. Per germline, CDR1 KGHDR and CDR2 SFDVKD. Between the trimmed V and J ends, which lost 0 bases and 0 bases, there was a span of 10 bases. The CDR3 DNA reads TGTGCCACCAGTGATTTGGGGGGAGTGTTGAACACTGAAGCTTTCTTT. Its translation: CATSDLGGVLNTEAFF.

The gene calls are TRBV2 and TRBJ2-7; D perhaps matches TRBD2 (5 bases). The CDR3 is 13 amino acids. The V gene's germline CDR1 is SNHLY and CDR2 FYNNEI. Trimming took off 5 bases at V and 0 bases at J, with 8 bases between the two ends. The DNA for the CDR3 is TGTGCCAGCAGTTATGAGGGCTCCTACGAGCAGTACTTC. The encoded protein is CASSYEGSYEQYF.

This clonotype was counted a few times. The V and J genes are TRBV5-4 and TRBJ2-2, with D tentatively TRBD1 or TRBD2 (6 bases each). The V gene lost 4 bases and the J gene lost 0 bases, with 16 bases spanning the gap. This CDR3 contains 17 residues. Germline V CDR1 and CDR2: SGHNT, YYREEE (reference sequence). CDR3 coding DNA: TGTGCCAGCAGCCGAAGATCAGGGGACTCGAACACCGGGGAGCTGTTTTTT. Its translation: CASSRRSGDSNTGELFF.

This clonotype has more than one count but fewer than ten. V is TRBV7-9 and J is TRBJ2-5; D may be TRBD1 or TRBD2 (7 bases each). The tail of the sequence fits TRBJ2-1 better, so the J call may be wrong. This CDR3 contains 13 residues. CDR1 is SEHNR and CDR2 is FQNEAQ in the germline V gene (reference sequence). CDR3 bases: TGTGCCAGCAGCACCGGCAGGGGGGGTGAGCAGTTCTTC. Its translation: CASSTGRGGEQFF.

The sample holds many counts of this clonotype. The rearrangement joins TRBV19 to TRBJ1-2; 9 bases fit TRBD1. The CDR3 is 14 residues long. Germline CDR1 reads LNHDA; CDR2 reads SQIVND (reference sequence). V trimming: 2 bases; J trimming: 7 bases; junction bases outside the gene matches: 5. In nucleotides, the CDR3 is TGTGCCAGTAGTATATCCGGGACAGGGTTTGGCTACACCTTC. Protein product: CASSISGTGFGYTF. Looking up the rest from reference TRBV19 and TRBJ1-2 gives the full variable domain: DGGITQSPKYLFRKEGQNVTLSCEQNLNHDAMYWYRQDPGQGLRLIYYSQIVNDFQKGDIAEGYSVSREKKESFPLTVTSAQKNPTAFYLCASSISGTGFGYTFGSGTRLTVV.

The V call is TRBV4-1, the J call TRBJ2-5; a weak D match, TRBD1 (6 bases). This CDR3 is built from 14 residues. In germline, CDR1 is MGHRA, CDR2 YSYEKL. V lost 6 bases to trimming and J lost 1 base, with 12 bases between them. CDR3 sequence (DNA): TGCGCCAGCAGATCGACAGGTTTCCAAGAGACCCAGTACTTC. This gives the protein CASRSTGFQETQYF.

This clonotype was observed at least ten times. CDR3 in DNA: TGTGCCAGGTCCTCCACCGGGACGCTAAATCAGCCCCAGCATTTT. It is translated as CARSSTGTLNQPQHF. The chain carries TRBV2 and TRBJ1-5; D is perhaps TRBD1 (5 bases). The CDR3 is made up of 15 amino acids. Germline-derived CDR1 and CDR2 are SNHLY and FYNNEI. The germline V and J ends were trimmed by 9 bases and 4 bases, with 19 bases remaining between them.

This clonotype has a handful of counts. This chain uses TRBV4-1 with TRBJ1-6; D is perhaps TRBD1 (5 bases). Germline-derived CDR1 and CDR2 are MGHRA and YSYEKL. The V and J ends lost 4 bases and 4 bases respectively, with 14 bases between them. The CDR3 totals 16 residues. The CDR3 loop is CASSPETEEYNSPLHF. CDR3 in DNA: TGCGCCAGCAGCCCAGAGACAGAAGAATATAATTCACCCCTCCACTTT.

This clonotype was detected ten times or more. The chain combines TRBV9 with TRBJ1-2; no clear D gene. The germline gives CDR1 SGDLS, CDR2 YYNGEE. V gave up 3 bases and J gave up 8 bases, with 11 bases separating them. CDR3 length: 12 amino acids. CDR3 protein: CASSAGGSGYTF. Written as DNA, the CDR3 is TGTGCCAGCAGCGCGGGAGGGTCAGGCTACACCTTC.

This clonotype was seen repeatedly, ten times or more. V usage is TRBV24-1 and J usage is TRBJ1-2, with D hard to call. The CDR3 length is 14 residues. Per germline, CDR1 KGHDR and CDR2 SFDVKD. V was clipped by 4 bases and J by 2 bases, with 10 bases between them. The CDR3 sequence is CATSDPATNYGYTF. CDR3 nucleotide sequence: TGTGCCACCAGTGACCCGGCTACCAACTATGGCTACACCTTC.

This clonotype was found a few times. The junction does not match germline at one end; this may be a read error. V usage is TRBV24-1 and J usage is TRBJ2-7; TRBD1 matches 10 bases. There are 15 residues in the CDR3. Germline CDR1 reads KGHDR; CDR2 reads SFDVKD. The CDR3 reads CASSSRTGGVNEQYF. CDR3 nucleotide sequence: TGTGCCAGCAGTTCAAGGACAGGGGGAGTCAACGAGCAGTACTTC.